This is a list of T cell receptor beta chains from one sample in a study of beta chain features in type 1 diabetes. Clones were sequenced by immunoSEQ multiplex PCR, and TCRdb holds only the in-frame ones, with some missing. Of about 240,000 clones listed, 25% to 30% were seen once; the top ten hold roughly 4.1%. Sequencing was carried out using central memory CD4+ T cells from blood. The source of these receptors is a man younger than 40 in good health. Both conserved end residues are part of each CDR3.

CDR3 protein	CDR3 length	V gene	J gene
CASSFRTSSSYNEQFF	16	TRBV27	TRBJ2-1
CASSEGTRNYGYTF	14	TRBV5-1	TRBJ1-2
CAWSVGHNYGYTF	13	TRBV30	TRBJ1-2
CASSLTAGGASTDTQYF	17	TRBV5-1	TRBJ2-3
CSVAGIAKNIQYF	13	TRBV29-1	TRBJ2-4
CASTLTGSGNYNEQFF	16	TRBV19	TRBJ2-1
CATSRERLYQETQYF	15	TRBV15	TRBJ2-5
CASSLKGQAQETQYF	15	TRBV5-4	TRBJ2-5
CASSPRQGLYEQYF	14	TRBV5-5	TRBJ2-7
CASSLITGTSVDEQYF	16	TRBV27	TRBJ2-7
CASSPGTGGGRSEAFF	16	TRBV27	TRBJ1-1
CASSPGTADNQPQHF	15	TRBV7-9	TRBJ1-5
CASSVASVSGSSYEQYF	17	TRBV9	TRBJ2-7
CASSLWADRSYGYTF	15	TRBV28	TRBJ1-2
CASSRTLQETQYF	13	TRBV6-5	TRBJ2-5
CASSPGLNQETQYF	14	TRBV18	TRBJ2-5
CSVEDRGRTEAFF	13	TRBV29-1	TRBJ1-1
CASSFGAGKPTDTQYF	16	TRBV5-1	TRBJ2-3
CASSSGQQVFNEQFF	15	TRBV7-2	TRBJ2-1
CASSTRTSGADTQYF	15	TRBV7-9	TRBJ2-3
CASSEAGAGNTIYF	14	TRBV25-1	TRBJ1-3
CSASKWTEAFF	11	TRBV20-1	TRBJ1-1
CASSVAMLAGDTNEQFF	17	TRBV9	TRBJ2-1
CSATGTSGYTF	11	TRBV20-1	TRBJ1-2
CAWSPSQETQYF	12	TRBV30	.
CASTTSESPYEQYF	14	TRBV6-5	TRBJ2-7
CASSTRQGKGSDTQYF	16	TRBV7-2	TRBJ2-3
CAIRTSGTGTDTQYF	15	TRBV10-3	TRBJ2-3
CASSSGGISGANVLTF	16	TRBV5-1	TRBJ2-6
CASRLGRQGPYEQYF	15	TRBV12-2	TRBJ2-7
CASSPEGYGYTF	12	TRBV11-2	TRBJ1-2
CSVRTSYEQYF	11	TRBV29-1	TRBJ2-7
CASSDPGANYGYTF	14	TRBV5-1	TRBJ1-2
CASGGTADTQYF	12	TRBV7-9	TRBJ2-3
CASSRLATDTQYF	13	TRBV5-1	TRBJ2-3
CASSSGQSHTGELFF	15	TRBV14	TRBJ2-2
CASSFGYPNTDTQYF	15	TRBV5-8	TRBJ2-3
CASSQEGGTDTQYF	14	TRBV4-1	TRBJ2-3
CASSPEGWTSGRVYNEQFF	19	TRBV7-9	TRBJ2-1
CASSSEGRNYGYTF	14	TRBV7-8	TRBJ1-2
CASRLRLAGGSTDTQYF	17	TRBV27	TRBJ2-3
CASSSGGGPGANVLTF	16	TRBV7-7	TRBJ2-6
CAITRTGNYGYTF	13	TRBV10-3	TRBJ1-2
CASSQGQRELDTQYF	15	TRBV4-3	TRBJ2-3
CAWSVGDRGDF	11	TRBV30	TRBJ2-7